This TCR beta chain emerged from a study of blood T cell repertoires in COVID-19. As handled by the study authors: Reference gene primer amplification yielded estimated nucleated cell counts. Generated by immunoSEQ multiplex PCR, the TCRdb table keeps only in-frame clones and is missing some. The V and J calls and clone size are taken from that table; D and trimming were inferred from the DNA. The data hold about 280,000 clones, with 70% to 90% observed a single time. CDR1 and CDR2 from the germline V gene are MNHNY and SVGAGI (reference sequence). With 8 bases clipped from V and 8 bases from J, the junction kept 8 bases outside the gene matches. The CDR3 totals 12 residues.

This TCR was recovered from a young man with active or convalescent COVID-19. What was sequenced was peripheral blood. This chain connects TRBV6-6 to TRBJ1-2; 7 bases are shared with TRBD1. CDR3 coding DNA: TGTGCCAGCCAAGGGACAGCCGGGGGCTACACCTTC. Protein product: CASQGTAGGYTF.